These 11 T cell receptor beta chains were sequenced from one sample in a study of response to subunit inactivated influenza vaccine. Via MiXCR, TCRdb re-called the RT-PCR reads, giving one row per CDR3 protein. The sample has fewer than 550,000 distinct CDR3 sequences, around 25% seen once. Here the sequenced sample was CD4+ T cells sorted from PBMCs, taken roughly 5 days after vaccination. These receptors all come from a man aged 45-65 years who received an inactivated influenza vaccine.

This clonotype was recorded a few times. Here the CDR3 DNA reads TGTGCCAGCAGTTTAGGGGGGTCTACTGGCTACACCTTC. Translated, it gives CASSLGGSTGYTF. The chain couples TRBV12-3 or TRBV12-4 to TRBJ1-2, with D perhaps TRBD1 (5 bases). This CDR3 comprises 13 residues. The V end was cut by 1 base, the J end by 7 bases, with 10 bases between.

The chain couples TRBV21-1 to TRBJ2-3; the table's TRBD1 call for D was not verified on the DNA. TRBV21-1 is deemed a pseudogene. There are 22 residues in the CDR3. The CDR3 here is CASSVAPSGGGRQMVSTDTQYF. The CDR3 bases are TGTGCCAGCAGCGTAGCCCCATCTGGCGGGGGCCGCCAAATGGTTAGCACAGATACGCAGTATTTT.

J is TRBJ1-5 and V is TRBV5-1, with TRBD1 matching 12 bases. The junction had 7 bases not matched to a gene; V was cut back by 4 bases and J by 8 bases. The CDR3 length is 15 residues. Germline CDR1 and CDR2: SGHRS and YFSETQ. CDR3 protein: CASSTGTGGLEPQHF. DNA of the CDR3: TGCGCCAGCAGCACGGGGACAGGGGGCTTGGAGCCCCAGCATTTT.

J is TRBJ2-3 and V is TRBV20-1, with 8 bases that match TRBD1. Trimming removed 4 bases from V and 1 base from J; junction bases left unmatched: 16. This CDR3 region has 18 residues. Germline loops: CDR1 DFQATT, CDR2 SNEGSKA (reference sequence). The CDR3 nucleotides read TGCAGTGCTACGGTCCTACAGGGGGAAGTAGTCGGCACAGATACGCAGTATTTT. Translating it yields CSATVLQGEVVGTDTQYF.

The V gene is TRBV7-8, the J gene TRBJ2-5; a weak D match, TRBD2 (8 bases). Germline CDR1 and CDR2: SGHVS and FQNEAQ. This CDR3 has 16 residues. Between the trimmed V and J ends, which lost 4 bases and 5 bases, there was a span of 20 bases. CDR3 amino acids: CASSSLEGASGETQYF. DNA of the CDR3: TGTGCCAGCAGCTCCCTAGAGGGGGCTAGCGGGGAGACCCAGTACTTC.

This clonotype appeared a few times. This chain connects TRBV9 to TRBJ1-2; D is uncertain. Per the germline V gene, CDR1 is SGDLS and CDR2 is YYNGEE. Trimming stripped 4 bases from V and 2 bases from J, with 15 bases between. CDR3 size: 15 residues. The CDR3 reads CASSLHPWQNYGYTF. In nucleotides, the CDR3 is TGTGCCAGCAGCCTACACCCGTGGCAGAACTATGGCTACACCTTC. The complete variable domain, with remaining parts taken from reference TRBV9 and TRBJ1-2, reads DSGVTQTPKHLITATGQRVTLRCSPRSGDLSVYWYQQSLDQGLQFLIQYYNGEERAKGNILERFSAQQFPDLHSELNLSSLELGDSALYFCASSLHPWQNYGYTFGSGTRLTVV.

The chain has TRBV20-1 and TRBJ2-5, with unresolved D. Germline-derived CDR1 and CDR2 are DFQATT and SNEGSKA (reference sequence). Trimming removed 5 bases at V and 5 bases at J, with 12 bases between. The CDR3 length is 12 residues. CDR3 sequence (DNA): TGCAGTGCTTCTGGAATGGGCGAGACCCAGTACTTC. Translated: CSASGMGETQYF.

The CDR3, as DNA: TGTGCCAGCAGTATACAGGCCTATTATGGCTACACCTTC. This translates into CASSIQAYYGYTF. The chain links TRBV12-3 or TRBV12-4 to TRBJ1-2; D is perhaps TRBD1 (5 bases). This CDR3 contains 13 residues. V was pared by 5 bases and J by 5 bases, with 12 bases between.

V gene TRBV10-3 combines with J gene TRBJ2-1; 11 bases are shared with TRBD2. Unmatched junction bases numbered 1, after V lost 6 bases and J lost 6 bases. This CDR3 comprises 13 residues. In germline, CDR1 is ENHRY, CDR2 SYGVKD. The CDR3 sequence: CAIRTSGANEQFF. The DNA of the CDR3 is TGTGCCATCAGGACTAGCGGGGCCAATGAGCAGTTCTTC.

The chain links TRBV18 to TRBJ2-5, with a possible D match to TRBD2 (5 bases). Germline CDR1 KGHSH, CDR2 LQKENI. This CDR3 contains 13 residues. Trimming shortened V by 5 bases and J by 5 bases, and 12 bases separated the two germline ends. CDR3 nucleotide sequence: TGTGCCAGCTCATTTGACCCGGGGGAGACCCAGTACTTC. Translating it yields CASSFDPGETQYF.

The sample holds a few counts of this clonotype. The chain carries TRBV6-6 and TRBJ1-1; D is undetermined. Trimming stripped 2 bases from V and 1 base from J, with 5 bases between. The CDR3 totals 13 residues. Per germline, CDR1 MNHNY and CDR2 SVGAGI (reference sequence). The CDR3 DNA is TGTGCCAGCAGTTACGAACAGAACACTGAAGCTTTCTTT. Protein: CASSYEQNTEAFF.